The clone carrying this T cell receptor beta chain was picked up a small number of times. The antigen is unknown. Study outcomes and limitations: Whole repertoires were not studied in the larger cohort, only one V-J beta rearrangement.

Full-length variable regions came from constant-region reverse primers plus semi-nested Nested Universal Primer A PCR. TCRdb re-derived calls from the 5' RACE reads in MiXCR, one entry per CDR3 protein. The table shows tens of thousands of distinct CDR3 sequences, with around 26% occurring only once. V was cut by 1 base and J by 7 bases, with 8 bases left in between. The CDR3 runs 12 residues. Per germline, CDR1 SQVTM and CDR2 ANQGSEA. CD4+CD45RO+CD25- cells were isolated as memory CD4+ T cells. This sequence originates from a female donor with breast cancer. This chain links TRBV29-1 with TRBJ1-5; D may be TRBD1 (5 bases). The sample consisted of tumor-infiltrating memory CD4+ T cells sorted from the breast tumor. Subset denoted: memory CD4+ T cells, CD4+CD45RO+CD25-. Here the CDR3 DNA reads TGCAGCGTTGAAGTTTGGGGGCAGCCCCAGCATTTT. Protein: CSVEVWGQPQHF.